Listed here are 4 T cell receptor beta chains from one sample, sequenced in a study of read filtering for tumor transcriptome and immune sequencing. This library used approximately 390 ng RNA and molecular barcoded adaptors spanning alpha/delta and beta/gamma chains. TCRdb fed the reads into MiXCR, producing one record per CDR3 protein. Here the sample spans around 130,000 distinct CDR3 sequences, less than 15% being singletons. The sample consisted of a population of CD138-negative cells sorted from bone marrow. The origin of the receptors is a donor aged 40 or over with multiple myeloma.

This clonotype came up many times. The chain is built from TRBV20-1 and TRBJ2-1; maybe TRBD1 (6 bases). The CDR3 totals 14 residues. Per germline, CDR1 DFQATT and CDR2 SNEGSKA (reference sequence). The V end was cut by 6 bases, the J end by 2 bases, with 14 bases between. CDR3 residues: CSAAPRGTYNEQFF. CDR3 DNA: TGCAGTGCCGCTCCCAGGGGTACCTACAATGAGCAGTTCTTC.

This clonotype was counted many times. The chain joins TRBV7-2 to TRBJ2-7, with TRBD1 matching 12 bases. Trimming took 4 bases from V and 7 from J; bases not matched to a gene: 17. Germline CDR1 and CDR2: SGHTA and FQGNSA. CDR3 length: 18 residues. The CDR3 DNA sequence: TGTGCCAGCAGCTCAGGTCGAGCGGTGGGACAGGGGGCTGGGGAGCAGTACTTC. Protein sequence: CASSSGRAVGQGAGEQYF.

This clonotype showed up many times. The gene calls are TRBV5-1 and TRBJ2-2, with 7 bases that match TRBD1. This CDR3 comprises 19 residues. V was clipped by 1 base and J by 5 bases; unmatched bases: 17. From germline, CDR1 is SGHRS and CDR2 YFSETQ. Here the CDR3 reads CASSLKGTAARGLTGELFF. In DNA form, the CDR3 reads TGCGCCAGCAGCTTGAAGGGGACAGCAGCTCGGGGCCTAACCGGGGAGCTGTTTTTT.

Regarding this clonotype: A far bigger clonotype differs at one base, so this is likely a read error. J is TRBJ2-1 and V is TRBV7-2; maybe TRBD2 (6 bases). In germline, CDR1 is SGHTA, CDR2 FQGNSA. This CDR3 spans 15 amino acids. Trimming left V 4 bases short and J 7 bases short, with 17 bases between. The CDR3, as DNA: TGTGCCAGCAGCTCCCCTGGGGGGTCCAGGAATGAGCAGTTCTTC. Residues: CASSSPGGSRNEQFF.